The source of this T cell receptor (beta chain) is a study of cytomegalovirus exposure and HLA in healthy donors. The germline gives CDR1 SGHTA, CDR2 FQGNSA. This CDR3 is built from 19 residues. V was shortened by 6 bases and J by 4 bases, with 30 bases between the two germline ends. PCR amplification relied on 60 Vbeta primers (plus 13 Jbeta primers). This table comes from immunoSEQ multiplex PCR, and its TCRdb copy is limited to in-frame clones, with some not included. The table lists over 200,000 clones, around 85% of them singletons, with around 1.4% in the top ten. The chain links TRBV7-2 to TRBJ2-5; TRBD2 is a possible D gene (6 bases). The sample consisted of PBMCs. The TCR originated in a human donor in good health. CDR3 sequence: CASSDPWDFAGGSGETQYF. The CDR3 DNA reads TGTGCCAGCAGTGACCCTTGGGACTTCGCGGGCGGATCTGGAGAGACCCAGTACTTC.